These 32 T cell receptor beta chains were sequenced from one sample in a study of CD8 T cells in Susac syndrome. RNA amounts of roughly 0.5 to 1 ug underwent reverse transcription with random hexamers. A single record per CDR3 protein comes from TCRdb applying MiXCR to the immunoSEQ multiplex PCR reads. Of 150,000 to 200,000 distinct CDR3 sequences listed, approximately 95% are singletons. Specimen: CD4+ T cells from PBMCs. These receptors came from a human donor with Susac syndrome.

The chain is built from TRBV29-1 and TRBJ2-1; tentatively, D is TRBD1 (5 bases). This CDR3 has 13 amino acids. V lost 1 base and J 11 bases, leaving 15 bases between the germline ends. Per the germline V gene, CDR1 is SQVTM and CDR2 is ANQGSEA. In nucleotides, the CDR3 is TGCAGCGTTGAAGTACTTAGGGGAAGGAAGCAGTTCTTC. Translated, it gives CSVEVLRGRKQFF.

Written as DNA, the CDR3 is TGCGCCAGCAGTCCTACCCACTATGGCTACACCTTC. Its protein is CASSPTHYGYTF. The V gene is TRBV4-3, the J gene TRBJ1-2; D is uncertain. The CDR3 is made up of 12 amino acids. Germline CDR1 reads LGHNA; CDR2 reads YSLEER. Trimming removed 6 bases at V and 3 bases at J, with 8 bases between.

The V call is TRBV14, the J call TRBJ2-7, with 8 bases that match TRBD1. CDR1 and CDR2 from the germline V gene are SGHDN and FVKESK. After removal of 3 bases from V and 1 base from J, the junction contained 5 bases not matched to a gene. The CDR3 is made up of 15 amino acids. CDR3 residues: CASSHKNRGSYEQYF. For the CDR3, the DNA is TGTGCCAGCAGCCACAAAAACAGGGGGTCCTACGAGCAGTACTTC. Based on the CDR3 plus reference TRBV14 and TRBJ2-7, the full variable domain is EAGVTQFPSHSVIEKGQTVTLRCDPISGHDNLYWYRRVMGKEIKFLLHFVKESKQDESGMPNNRFLAERTGGTYSTLKVQPAELEDSGVYFCASSHKNRGSYEQYFGPGTRLTVT.

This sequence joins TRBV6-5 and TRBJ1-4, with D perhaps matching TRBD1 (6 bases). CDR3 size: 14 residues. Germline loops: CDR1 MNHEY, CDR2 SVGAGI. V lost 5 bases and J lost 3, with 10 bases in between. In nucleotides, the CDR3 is TGTGCCAGCAGTCCAGGGGTCGCTAATGAAAAACTGTTTTTT. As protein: CASSPGVANEKLFF.

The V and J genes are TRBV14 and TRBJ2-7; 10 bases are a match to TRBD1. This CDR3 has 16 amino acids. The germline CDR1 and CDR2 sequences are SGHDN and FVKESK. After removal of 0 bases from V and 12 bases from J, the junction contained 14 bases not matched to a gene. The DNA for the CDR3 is TGTGCCAGCAGCCAAGAAGGAGTGGGGGACAGGGGCGTCTCGTACTTC. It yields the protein CASSQEGVGDRGVSYF.

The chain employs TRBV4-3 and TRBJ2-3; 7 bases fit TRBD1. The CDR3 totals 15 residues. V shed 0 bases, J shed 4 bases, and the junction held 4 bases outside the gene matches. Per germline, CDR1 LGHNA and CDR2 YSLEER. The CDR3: CASSQDMTGSDTQYF. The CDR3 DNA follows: TGCGCCAGCAGCCAAGATATGACAGGGTCAGATACGCAGTATTTT.

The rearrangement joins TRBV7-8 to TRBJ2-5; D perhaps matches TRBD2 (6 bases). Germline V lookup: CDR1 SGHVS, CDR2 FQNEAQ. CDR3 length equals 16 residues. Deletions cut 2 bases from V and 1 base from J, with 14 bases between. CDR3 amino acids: CASSLRTTSVQETQYF. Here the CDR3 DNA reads TGTGCCAGCAGCTTACGGACTACTTCAGTCCAAGAGACCCAGTACTTC.

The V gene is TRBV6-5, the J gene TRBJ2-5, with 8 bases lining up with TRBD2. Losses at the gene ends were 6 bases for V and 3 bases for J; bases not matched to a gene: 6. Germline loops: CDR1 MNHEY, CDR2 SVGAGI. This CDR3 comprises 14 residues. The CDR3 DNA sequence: TGTGCCAGCAGGCCGGGACTAGGGAAAGAGACCCAGTACTTC. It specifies CASRPGLGKETQYF.

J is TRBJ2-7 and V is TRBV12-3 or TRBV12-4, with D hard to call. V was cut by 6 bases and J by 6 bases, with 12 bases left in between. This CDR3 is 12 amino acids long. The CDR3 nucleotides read TGTGCCAGCAGCCACAGTAGCTCCGAGCAGTACGTC. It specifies CASSHSSSEQYV.

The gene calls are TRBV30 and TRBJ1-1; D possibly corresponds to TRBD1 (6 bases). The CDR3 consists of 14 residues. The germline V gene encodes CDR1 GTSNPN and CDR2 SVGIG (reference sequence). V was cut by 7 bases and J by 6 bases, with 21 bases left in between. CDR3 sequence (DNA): TGTGCCTCGCCGCGTCCTGGGGGCGAGCCTGAAGCTTTCTTT. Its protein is CASPRPGGEPEAFF.

The DNA for the CDR3 is TGTGCCACCAGCAGAGATCCCGCCAACACAGATACGCAGTATTTT. It is translated as CATSRDPANTDTQYF. V and J are TRBV15 and TRBJ2-3, with unresolved D. Trimming left V 0 bases short and J 2 bases short, with 9 bases between. Per the germline V gene, CDR1 is LNHNV and CDR2 is YYDKDF (reference sequence). This CDR3 is 15 amino acids long.

CDR3 in DNA: TGTGCCAGCAGCTTGGACCAAGAGACCCAGTACTTC. This translates into CASSLDQETQYF. The chain employs TRBV5-4 and TRBJ2-5; D call uncertain. Trimming took off 0 bases at V and 0 bases at J, with 0 bases between the two ends. The germline V gene has CDR1 SGHNT and CDR2 YYREEE (reference sequence). The CDR3 consists of 12 residues. Combining the CDR3 with reference TRBV5-4 and TRBJ2-5 gives the whole variable domain ETGVTQSPTHLIKTRGQQVTLRCSSQSGHNTVSWYQQALGQGPQFIFQYYREEENGRGNFPPRFSGLQFPNYSSELNVNALELDDSALYLCASSLDQETQYFGPGTRLLVL.

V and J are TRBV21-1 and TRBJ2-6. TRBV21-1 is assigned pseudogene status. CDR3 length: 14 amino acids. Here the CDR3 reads CASTQGSGANVLTF. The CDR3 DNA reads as TGTGCCAGCACCCAGGGTTCTGGGGCCAACGTCCTGACTTTC.

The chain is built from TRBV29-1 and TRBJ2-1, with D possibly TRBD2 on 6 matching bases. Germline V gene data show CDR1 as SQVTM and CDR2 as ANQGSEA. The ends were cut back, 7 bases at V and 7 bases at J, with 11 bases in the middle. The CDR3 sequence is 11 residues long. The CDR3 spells CSGGVGNEQFF. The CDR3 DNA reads TGCAGCGGGGGGGTCGGGAATGAGCAGTTCTTC.

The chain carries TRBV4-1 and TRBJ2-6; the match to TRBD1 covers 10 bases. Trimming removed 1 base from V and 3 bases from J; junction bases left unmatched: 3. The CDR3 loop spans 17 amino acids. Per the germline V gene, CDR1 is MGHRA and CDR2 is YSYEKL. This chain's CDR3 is CASSQGTGGSGANVLTF. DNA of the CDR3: TGCGCCAGCAGCCAAGGGACAGGGGGAAGTGGGGCCAACGTCCTGACTTTC.

The CDR3 nucleotides read TGTGCCAGCAGCCTGACAGGGATCACAGATACGCAGTATTTT. Amino acid sequence: CASSLTGITDTQYF. The V gene is TRBV4-2, the J gene TRBJ2-3, with 7 bases matching TRBD1. After removal of 4 bases from V and 2 bases from J, the junction contained 3 bases not matched to a gene. Germline-derived CDR1 and CDR2 are LGHNA and YNFKEQ. This CDR3 comprises 14 residues.

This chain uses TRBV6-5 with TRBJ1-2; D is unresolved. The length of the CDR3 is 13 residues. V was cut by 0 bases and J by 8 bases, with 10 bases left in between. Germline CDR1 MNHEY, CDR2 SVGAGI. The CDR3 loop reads CASSYSSGTGYTF. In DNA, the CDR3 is TGTGCCAGCAGTTACTCCTCGGGAACCGGCTACACCTTC.

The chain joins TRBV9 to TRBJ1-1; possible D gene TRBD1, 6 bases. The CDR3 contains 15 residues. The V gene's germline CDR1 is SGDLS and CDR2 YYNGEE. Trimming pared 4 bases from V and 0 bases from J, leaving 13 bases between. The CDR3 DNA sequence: TGTGCCAGCAGCCCCAAGGGGGGTATGAACACTGAAGCTTTCTTT. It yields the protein CASSPKGGMNTEAFF.

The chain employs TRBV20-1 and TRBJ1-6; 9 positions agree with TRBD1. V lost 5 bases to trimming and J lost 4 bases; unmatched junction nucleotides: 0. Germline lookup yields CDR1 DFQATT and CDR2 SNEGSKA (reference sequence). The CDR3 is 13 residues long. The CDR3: CSAGTGYNSPLHF. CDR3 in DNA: TGCAGTGCTGGGACAGGGTATAATTCACCCCTCCACTTT.

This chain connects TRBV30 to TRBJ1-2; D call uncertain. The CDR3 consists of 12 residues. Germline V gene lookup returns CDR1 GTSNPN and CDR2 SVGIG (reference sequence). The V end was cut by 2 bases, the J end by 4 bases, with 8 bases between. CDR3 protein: CAWSKGTYGYTF. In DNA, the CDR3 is TGTGCCTGGAGTAAAGGAACCTATGGCTACACCTTC.

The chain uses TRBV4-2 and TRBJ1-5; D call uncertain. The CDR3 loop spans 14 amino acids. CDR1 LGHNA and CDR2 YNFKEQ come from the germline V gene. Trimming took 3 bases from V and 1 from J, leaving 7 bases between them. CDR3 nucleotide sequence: TGTGCCAGCAGCCATTTTCAGAGCAATCAGCCCCAGCATTTT. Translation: CASSHFQSNQPQHF.

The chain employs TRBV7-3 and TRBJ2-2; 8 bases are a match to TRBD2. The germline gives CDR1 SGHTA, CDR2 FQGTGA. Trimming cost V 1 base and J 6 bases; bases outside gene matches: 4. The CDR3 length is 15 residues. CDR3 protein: CASSLNGRASGELFF. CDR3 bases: TGTGCCAGCAGCTTAAACGGGAGGGCCTCCGGGGAGCTGTTTTTT.

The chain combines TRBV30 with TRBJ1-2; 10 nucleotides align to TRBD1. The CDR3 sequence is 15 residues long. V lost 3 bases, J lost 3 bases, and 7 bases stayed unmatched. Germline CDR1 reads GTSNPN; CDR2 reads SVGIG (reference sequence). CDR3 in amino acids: CAWSGRTGGDYGYTF. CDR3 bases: TGTGCCTGGAGCGGACGGACAGGGGGGGACTATGGCTACACCTTC. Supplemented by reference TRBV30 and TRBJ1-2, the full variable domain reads SQTIHQWPATLVQPVGSPLSLECTVEGTSNPNLYWYRQAAGRGLQLLFYSVGIGQISSEVPQNLSASRPQDRQFILSSKKLLLSDSGFYLCAWSGRTGGDYGYTFGSGTRLTVV.

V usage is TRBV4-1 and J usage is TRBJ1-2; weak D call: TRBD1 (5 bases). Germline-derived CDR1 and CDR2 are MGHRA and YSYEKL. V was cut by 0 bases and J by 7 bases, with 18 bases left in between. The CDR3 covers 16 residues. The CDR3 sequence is CASSQEQAIGLFGYTF. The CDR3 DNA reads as TGCGCCAGCAGCCAAGAACAGGCAATCGGCCTATTTGGCTACACCTTC.

The CDR3 here is CSASGSGHEQFF. CDR3 nucleotides: TGCAGCGCTAGCGGGAGTGGGCATGAGCAGTTCTTC. The chain uses TRBV29-1 and TRBJ2-1; 10 nucleotides align to TRBD2. This CDR3 contains 12 residues. Germline CDR1 reads SQVTM; CDR2 reads ANQGSEA. The J segment lost 8 bases and the V segment lost 7 bases, leaving 5 bases of the junction unmatched.

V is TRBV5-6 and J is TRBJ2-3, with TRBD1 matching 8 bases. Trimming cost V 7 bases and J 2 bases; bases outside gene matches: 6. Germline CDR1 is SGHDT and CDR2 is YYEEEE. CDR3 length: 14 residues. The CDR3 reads CASGTGILTDTQYF. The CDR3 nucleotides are TGTGCCAGCGGGACAGGTATCCTCACAGATACGCAGTATTTT.

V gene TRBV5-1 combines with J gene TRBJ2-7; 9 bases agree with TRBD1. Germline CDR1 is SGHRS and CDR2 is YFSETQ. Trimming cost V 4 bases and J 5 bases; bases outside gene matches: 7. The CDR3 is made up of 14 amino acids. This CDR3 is CASSVGTGRNEQYF. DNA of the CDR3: TGCGCCAGCAGCGTCGGGACAGGGAGGAACGAGCAGTACTTC.

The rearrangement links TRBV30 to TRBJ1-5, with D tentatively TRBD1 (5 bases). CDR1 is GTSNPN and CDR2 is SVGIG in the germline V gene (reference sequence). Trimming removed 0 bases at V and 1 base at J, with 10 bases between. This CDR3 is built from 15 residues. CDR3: CAWSVGTRSNQPQHF. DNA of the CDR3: TGTGCCTGGAGTGTCGGGACCAGAAGCAATCAGCCCCAGCATTTT.

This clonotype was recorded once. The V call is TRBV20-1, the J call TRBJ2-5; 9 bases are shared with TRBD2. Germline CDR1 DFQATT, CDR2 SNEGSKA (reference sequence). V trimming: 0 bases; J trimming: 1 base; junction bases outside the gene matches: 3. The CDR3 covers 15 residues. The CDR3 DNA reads TGCAGTGCTAGAGATGCGGGAGGGGCCCAAGAGACCCAGTACTTC. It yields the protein CSARDAGGAQETQYF.

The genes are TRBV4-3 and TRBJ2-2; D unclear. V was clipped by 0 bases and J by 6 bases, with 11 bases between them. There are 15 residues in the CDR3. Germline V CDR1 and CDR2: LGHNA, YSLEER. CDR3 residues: CASSQESTLSGELFF. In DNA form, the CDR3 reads TGCGCCAGCAGCCAAGAATCGACGCTCTCCGGGGAGCTGTTTTTT.

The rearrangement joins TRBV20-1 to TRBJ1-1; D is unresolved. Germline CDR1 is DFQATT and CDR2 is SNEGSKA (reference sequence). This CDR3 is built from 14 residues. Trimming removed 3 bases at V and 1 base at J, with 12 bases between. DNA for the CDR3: TGCAGTGCTAGTCCCCGCACACAGAACACTGAAGCTTTCTTT. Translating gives CSASPRTQNTEAFF.

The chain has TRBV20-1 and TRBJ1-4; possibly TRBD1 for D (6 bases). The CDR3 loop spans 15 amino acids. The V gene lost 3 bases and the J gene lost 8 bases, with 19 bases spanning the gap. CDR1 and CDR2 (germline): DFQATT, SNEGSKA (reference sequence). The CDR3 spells CSASPIDRPKEKLFF. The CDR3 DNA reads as TGCAGTGCTAGCCCCATCGACAGGCCCAAGGAAAAACTGTTTTTT.